The following is a T cell receptor beta chain sequence with its context. CD45RO negativity and positive selection for CCR7 defined naive CD8 cells, a population that excluded terminally differentiated effector memory CD45RA+ cells. Everyone who donated was a Caucasian adult who lived in Nashville, Tennessee. This sample is drawn from a study of shared clonotypes between healthy human individuals. Study-wide background: Each donor had three CD4 naive, three CD4 memory, two CD8 naive and one CD8 memory plate.

Source study methods: Sequence data from immunoSEQ were junction-only and lacked quality scores; consequently, filtering differed. Method: immunoSEQ multiplex PCR; TCRdb's copy keeps in-frame clones and lacks some. That table gives V, J and clone size, and the DNA gave D and trimming. The data show about 2.2 million clones, roughly 91% seen once. The TCR sequence derives from a man aged 18-30 years in good health. Some clones in this sample may be carry-over from other donors' samples. Source material: naive CD8+ T cells from PBMCs.

The CDR3 protein is CASSQTRGQNYGYTF. The DNA of the CDR3 is TGCGCCAGCAGCCAAACCCGAGGACAGAACTATGGCTACACCTTC. The chain is built from TRBV4-1 and TRBJ1-2, with TRBD1 as a possible D gene (6 bases). V was trimmed by 2 bases and J by 2 bases, leaving 12 bases between them. The CDR3 has 15 amino acids. CDR1 is MGHRA, CDR2 YSYEKL, per germline.